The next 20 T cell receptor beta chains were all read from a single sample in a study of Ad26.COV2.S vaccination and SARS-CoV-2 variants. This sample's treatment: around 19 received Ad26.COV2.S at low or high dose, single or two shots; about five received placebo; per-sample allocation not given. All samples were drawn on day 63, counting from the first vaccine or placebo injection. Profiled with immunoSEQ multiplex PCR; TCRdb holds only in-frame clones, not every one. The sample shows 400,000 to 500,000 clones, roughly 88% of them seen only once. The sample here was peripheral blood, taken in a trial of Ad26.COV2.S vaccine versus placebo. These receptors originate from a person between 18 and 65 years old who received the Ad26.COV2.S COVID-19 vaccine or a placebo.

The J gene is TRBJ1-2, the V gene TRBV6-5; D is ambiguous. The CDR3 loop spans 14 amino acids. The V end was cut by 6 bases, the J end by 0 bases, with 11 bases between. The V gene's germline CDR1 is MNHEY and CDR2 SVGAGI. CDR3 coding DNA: TGTGCCAGCAGCCGTATCGCCGCTAACTATGGCTACACCTTC. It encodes CASSRIAANYGYTF.

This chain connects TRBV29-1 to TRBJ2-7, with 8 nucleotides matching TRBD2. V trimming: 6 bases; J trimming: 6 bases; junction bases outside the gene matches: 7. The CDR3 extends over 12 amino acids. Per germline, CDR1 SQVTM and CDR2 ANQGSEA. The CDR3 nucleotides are TGCAGCGTCGTGGGGCGGGGGGTCGAGCAGTACTTC. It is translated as CSVVGRGVEQYF.

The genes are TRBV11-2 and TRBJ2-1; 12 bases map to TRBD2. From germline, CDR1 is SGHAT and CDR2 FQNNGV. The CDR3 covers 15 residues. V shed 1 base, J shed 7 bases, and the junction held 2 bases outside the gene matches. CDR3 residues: CASSLASGGANEQFF. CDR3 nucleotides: TGTGCCAGCAGCTTAGCTAGCGGGGGGGCTAATGAGCAGTTCTTC.

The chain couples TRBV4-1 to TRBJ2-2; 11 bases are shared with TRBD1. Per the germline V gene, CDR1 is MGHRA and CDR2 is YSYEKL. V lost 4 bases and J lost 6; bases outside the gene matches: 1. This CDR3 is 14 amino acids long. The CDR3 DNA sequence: TGCGCCAGCAGCCTGGGACAGGGGGCCGGGGAGCTGTTTTTT. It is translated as CASSLGQGAGELFF.

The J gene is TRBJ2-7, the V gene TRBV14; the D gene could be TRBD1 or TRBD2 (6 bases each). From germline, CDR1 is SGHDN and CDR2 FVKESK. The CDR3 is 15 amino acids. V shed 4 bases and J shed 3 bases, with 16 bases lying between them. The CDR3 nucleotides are TGTGCCAGCAGCCCCGGTTGGGGGGCCGGCTACGAGCAGTACTTC. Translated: CASSPGWGAGYEQYF.

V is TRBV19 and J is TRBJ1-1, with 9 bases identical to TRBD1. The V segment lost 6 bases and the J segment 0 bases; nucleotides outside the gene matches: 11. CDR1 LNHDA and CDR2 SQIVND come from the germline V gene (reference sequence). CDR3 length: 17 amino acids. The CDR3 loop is CASRPTDRGWMNTEAFF. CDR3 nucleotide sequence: TGTGCCAGTAGACCGACCGACAGGGGGTGGATGAACACTGAAGCTTTCTTT.

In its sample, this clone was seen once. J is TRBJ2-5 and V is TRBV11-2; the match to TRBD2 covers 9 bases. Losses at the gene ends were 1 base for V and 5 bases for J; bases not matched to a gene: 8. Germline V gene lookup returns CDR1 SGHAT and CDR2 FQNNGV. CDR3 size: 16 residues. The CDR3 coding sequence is TGTGCCAGCAGCTTAGTTGGCGGGGGGGCCGGGGAGACCCAGTACTTC. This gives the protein CASSLVGGGAGETQYF.

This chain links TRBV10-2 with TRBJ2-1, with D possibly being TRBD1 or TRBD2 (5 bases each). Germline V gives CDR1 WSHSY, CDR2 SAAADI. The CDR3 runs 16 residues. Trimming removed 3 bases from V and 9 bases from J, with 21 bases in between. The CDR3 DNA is TGCGCCAGCAGTGAAGGCGGACATGGACTTTCTAGTGAGCAGTTCTTC. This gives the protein CASSEGGHGLSSEQFF.

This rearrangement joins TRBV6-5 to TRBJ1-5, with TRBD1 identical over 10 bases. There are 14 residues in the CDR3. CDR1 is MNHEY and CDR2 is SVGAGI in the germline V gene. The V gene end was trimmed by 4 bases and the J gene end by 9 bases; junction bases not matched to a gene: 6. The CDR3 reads CASSSPGQGTPQHF. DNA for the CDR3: TGTGCCAGCAGTTCGCCGGGACAGGGGACGCCCCAGCATTTT.

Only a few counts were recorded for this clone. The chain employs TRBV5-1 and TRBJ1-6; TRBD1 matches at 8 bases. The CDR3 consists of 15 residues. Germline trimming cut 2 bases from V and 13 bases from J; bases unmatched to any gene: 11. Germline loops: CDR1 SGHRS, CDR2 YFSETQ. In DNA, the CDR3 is TGCGCCAGCAGCTTAGACAGGGGAGGTCAGAACCCCCTCCACTTT. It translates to CASSLDRGGQNPLHF.

The CDR3 region has the DNA TGTGCCAGCAGTACTCCATCCCCGAACACCGGGGAGCTGTTTTTT. Translating gives CASSTPSPNTGELFF. J is TRBJ2-2 and V is TRBV6-2 or TRBV6-3; D gene unclear. CDR3 length: 15 amino acids. CDR1 and CDR2 from the germline V gene are MNHEY and SVGEGT. Trimming pared 5 bases from V and 0 bases from J, leaving 10 bases between.

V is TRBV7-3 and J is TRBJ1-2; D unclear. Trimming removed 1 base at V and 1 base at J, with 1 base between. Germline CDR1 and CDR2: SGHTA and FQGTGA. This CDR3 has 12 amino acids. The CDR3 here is CASSLNNYGYTF. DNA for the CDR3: TGTGCCAGCAGCTTAAATAACTATGGCTACACCTTC.

CDR3 residues: CASLGDRGVGELFF. The CDR3 DNA reads TGTGCCAGCCTCGGGGACAGGGGAGTCGGGGAGCTGTTTTTT. The V and J genes are TRBV25-1 and TRBJ2-2, with 10 bases that match TRBD1. The V and J ends lost 8 bases and 7 bases, in that order; junction bases with no gene match: 7. The germline CDR1 and CDR2 sequences are MGHDK and SYGVNS. CDR3 length: 14 amino acids.

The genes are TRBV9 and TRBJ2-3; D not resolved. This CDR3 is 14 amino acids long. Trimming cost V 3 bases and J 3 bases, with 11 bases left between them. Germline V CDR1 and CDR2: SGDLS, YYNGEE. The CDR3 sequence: CASSARVRTDTQYF. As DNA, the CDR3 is TGTGCCAGCAGCGCCAGAGTCCGGACAGATACGCAGTATTTT.

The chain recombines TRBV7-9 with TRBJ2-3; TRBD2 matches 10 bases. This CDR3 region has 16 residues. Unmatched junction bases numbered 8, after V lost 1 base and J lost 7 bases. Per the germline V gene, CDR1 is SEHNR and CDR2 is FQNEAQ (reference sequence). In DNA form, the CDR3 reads TGTGCCAGCAGCTTAGGTACTAGCGGGGTTAGGAATACGCAGTATTTT. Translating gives CASSLGTSGVRNTQYF.

In nucleotides, the CDR3 is TGTGCCAGCAGGTCCCTGAGTCCCGAGCAGTACTTC. It translates to CASRSLSPEQYF. The chain uses TRBV28 and TRBJ2-7, with D hard to call. V dropped 6 bases and J dropped 6 bases, with 12 bases sitting between them. From germline, CDR1 is MDHEN and CDR2 SYDVKM. The CDR3 spans 12 residues.

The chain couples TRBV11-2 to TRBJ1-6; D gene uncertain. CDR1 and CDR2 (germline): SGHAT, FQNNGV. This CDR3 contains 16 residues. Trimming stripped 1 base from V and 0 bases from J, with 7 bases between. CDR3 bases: TGTGCCAGCAGCTTAGTACCTAGCTCCTATAATTCACCCCTCCACTTT. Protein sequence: CASSLVPSSYNSPLHF.

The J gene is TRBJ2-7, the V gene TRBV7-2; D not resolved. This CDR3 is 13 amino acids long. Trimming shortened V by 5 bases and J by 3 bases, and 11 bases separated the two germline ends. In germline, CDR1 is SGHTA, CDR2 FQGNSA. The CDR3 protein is CASSPASYYEQYF. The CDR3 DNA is TGTGCCAGCAGCCCCGCGAGTTACTACGAGCAGTACTTC.

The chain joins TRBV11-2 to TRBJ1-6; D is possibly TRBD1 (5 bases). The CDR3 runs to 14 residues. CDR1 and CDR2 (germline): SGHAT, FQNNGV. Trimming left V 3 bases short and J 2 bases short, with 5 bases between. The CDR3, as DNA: TGTGCCAGCAGCTTGACAGCCTATAATTCACCCCTCCACTTT. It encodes CASSLTAYNSPLHF.

The CDR3 coding sequence is TGTGCCATCCTCCGGAGAAACGGAGGCGAGCAGTACTTC. Translation gives CAILRRNGGEQYF. J is TRBJ2-7 and V is TRBV2; TRBD2 might be the D (5 bases). The CDR3 consists of 13 residues. Trimming stripped 10 bases from V and 6 bases from J, with 19 bases between. Germline V gene sequence: CDR1 SNHLY, CDR2 FYNNEI.